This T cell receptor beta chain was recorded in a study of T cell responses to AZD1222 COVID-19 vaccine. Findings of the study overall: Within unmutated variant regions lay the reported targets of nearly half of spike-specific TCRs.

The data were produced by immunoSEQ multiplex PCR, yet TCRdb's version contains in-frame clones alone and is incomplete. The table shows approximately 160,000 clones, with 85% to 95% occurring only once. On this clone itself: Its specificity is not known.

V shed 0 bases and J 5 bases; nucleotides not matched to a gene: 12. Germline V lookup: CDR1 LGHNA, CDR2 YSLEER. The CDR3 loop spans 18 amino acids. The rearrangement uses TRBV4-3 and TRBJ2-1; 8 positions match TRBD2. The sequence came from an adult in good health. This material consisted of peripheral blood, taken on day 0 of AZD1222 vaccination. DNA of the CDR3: TGCGCCAGCAGCCAAGAGGCCCCTGGAGCGGGGGCACACAATGAGCAGTTCTTC. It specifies CASSQEAPGAGAHNEQFF.